Shown below are 5 T cell receptor beta chains from a single sample sequenced in a study of shared clonotypes between healthy human individuals. Data came from immunoSEQ multiplex PCR; TCRdb stores just in-frame clones and leaves some out. This table has roughly 1,500,000 clones, approximately 98% appearing once. The specimen was naive CD4+ T cells sorted from blood. The subset is: CD45RA+ positively selected. These receptors were taken from a man younger than 45 in good health.

The chain recombines TRBV6-4 with TRBJ1-2, with 8 bases aligning to TRBD1. Germline CDR1 is MRHNA and CDR2 is SNTAGT. After removal of 5 bases from V and 4 bases from J, the junction contained 3 bases not matched to a gene. CDR3 length: 13 amino acids. The CDR3 sequence: CASSPQGGYGYTF. The CDR3 nucleotides are TGTGCCAGCAGTCCACAGGGGGGCTATGGCTACACCTTC.

The chain has TRBV14 and TRBJ1-4, with D perhaps TRBD1 (6 bases). Trimming removed 4 bases at V and 0 bases at J, with 12 bases between. CDR1 is SGHDN and CDR2 is FVKESK in the germline V gene. This CDR3 has 16 amino acids. The CDR3 sequence: CASSLTGGATNEKLFF. The CDR3, as DNA: TGTGCCAGCAGCCTGACAGGTGGTGCAACTAATGAAAAACTGTTTTTT.

V is TRBV6-5 and J is TRBJ2-7; 7 bases fit TRBD1. CDR3 length: 16 residues. The V and J ends lost 2 bases and 3 bases, in that order; junction bases with no gene match: 10. CDR1 is MNHEY, CDR2 SVGAGI, per germline. The CDR3 region is CASSYLRTGGGYEQYF. Here the CDR3 DNA reads TGTGCCAGCAGTTACCTCCGGACAGGAGGCGGCTACGAGCAGTACTTC.

The gene calls are TRBV28 and TRBJ2-1, with D perhaps given as TRBD1 or TRBD2 (6 bases each). Between the trimmed V and J ends, which lost 5 bases and 5 bases, there was a span of 10 bases. Germline assignment: CDR1 MDHEN and CDR2 SYDVKM. The length of the CDR3 is 13 residues. The DNA of the CDR3 is TGTGCCAGCAGTCAAGGGGGGAACAATGAGCAGTTCTTC. It encodes CASSQGGNNEQFF.

This clone was found once. The V call is TRBV25-1, the J call TRBJ2-2, with D possibly TRBD1 on 6 matching bases. Trimming cost V 3 bases and J 4 bases, with 15 bases left between them. Looked up from germline, CDR1 is MGHDK and CDR2 is SYGVNS. There are 16 residues in the CDR3. CDR3 coding DNA: TGTGCCAGCAGTGATTCTAACAGGGTAGCCACCGGGGAGCTGTTTTTT. It codes for CASSDSNRVATGELFF.